This T cell receptor (beta chain) emerged from a study of sequential checkpoint blockade in melanoma. Background on the study: DNA from 91 pretreatment tumor samples underwent TCRβ immunosequencing.

The protocol was immunoSEQ multiplex PCR, while the TCRdb copy is restricted to in-frame clones and leaves out a portion. The sample carries 6,500 to 8,000 clones, approximately 30% recorded once. Germline V gives CDR1 LNHDA, CDR2 SQIVND (reference sequence). The CDR3 extends over 16 amino acids. V lost 5 bases, J lost 8 bases, and 24 bases lay in between. Note on this clone: Its antigen is still unknown.

Study findings and constraints: PD-L1 staining and CD8+ counts, not mutational load, tracked tumor T-cell clonality. Response in arm A was associated with pretreatment TIL clonality.

Treatment meaning: randomized to nivolumab then ipilimumab (arm A) or the reverse (arm B). This TCR derives from a human donor with melanoma. The chain carries TRBV19 and TRBJ1-1, with D possibly TRBD1 on 6 matching bases. The sequenced sample was tumor tissue (inferred from file names), obtained from a patient given nivolumab and ipilimumab in sequence. The CDR3 coding sequence is TGTGCCAGTAGTCCCCAATTCCCGTTTCGGGACAAGGAAGCTTTCTTT. It encodes CASSPQFPFRDKEAFF. Full variable domain (rest looked up from reference TRBV19 and TRBJ1-1): DGGITQSPKYLFRKEGQNVTLSCEQNLNHDAMYWYRQDPGQGLRLIYYSQIVNDFQKGDIAEGYSVSREKKESFPLTVTSAQKNPTAFYLCASSPQFPFRDKEAFFGQGTRLTVV.